The 21 T cell receptor beta chains below all came from one sample that was sequenced in a study of shared clonotypes between healthy human individuals (dated by TCRdb to 2018 to 2021). Library preparation employed the immunoSEQ multiplex PCR assay. TCRdb took over this immuneACCESS table, retaining in-frame rearrangements with V and J assigned. Such tables are incomplete; in checked studies, under half of the missing clones stem from an unresolved V gene, and the remainder is unexplained. Present in this sample are under 600,000 clones, roughly 97% of which were seen just once. Jointly, the top ten make up 0.045% to 0.06% of the sample. Sequencing was done on a sample of naive CD4+ T cells sorted from blood. In light of the paper, this sample's cell subset or site label describes: CD45RA+ positively selected. Source of these receptors: a woman younger than 45 in good health.

With respect to this clone: Other nucleotide sequences from this sample produce the same CDR3. The chain has TRBV5-1 and TRBJ2-2; D call uncertain. The CDR3 has 13 residues. V lost 0 bases, J lost 5 bases, and 5 bases lay in between. The germline gives CDR1 SGHRS, CDR2 YFSETQ. CDR3 coding DNA: TGCGCCAGCAGCTTGGCCGATACCGGGGAGCTGTTTTTT. Its protein is CASSLADTGELFF.

The rearrangement links TRBV11-2 to TRBJ1-5; 8 bases agree with TRBD1. The CDR3 runs 15 residues. Germline V gene sequence: CDR1 SGHAT, CDR2 FQNNGV. V shed 5 bases, J shed 6 bases, and the junction held 9 bases outside the gene matches. CDR3 loop: CASSPQGQGSQPQHF. In DNA, the CDR3 is TGTGCCAGCAGCCCACAAGGACAGGGTAGTCAGCCCCAGCATTTT.

This rearrangement joins TRBV28 to TRBJ1-2, with D unresolved. CDR1 and CDR2 from the germline V gene are MDHEN and SYDVKM. Trimming took off 8 bases at V and 2 bases at J, with 9 bases between the two ends. This CDR3 is built from 12 residues. CDR3 sequence: CASGSSNYGYTF. CDR3 DNA sequence: TGTGCCAGCGGAAGTTCCAACTATGGCTACACCTTC.

The chain joins TRBV28 to TRBJ2-5; D may match TRBD1 or TRBD2 (5 bases each). V dropped 5 bases and J dropped 2 bases, with 12 bases sitting between them. Germline V gene data show CDR1 as MDHEN and CDR2 as SYDVKM. The CDR3 has 14 residues. The CDR3 coding sequence is TGTGCCAGCAGTCAGGTCAGGGAGCAAGAGACCCAGTACTTC. Translation: CASSQVREQETQYF.

The CDR3 is CASRHRDRGYGYTF. The CDR3 nucleotides are TGTGCCAGTAGACACCGGGACAGAGGATATGGCTACACCTTC. The chain couples TRBV19 to TRBJ1-2; 7 bases map to TRBD1. The CDR3 runs 14 residues. The germline gives CDR1 LNHDA, CDR2 SQIVND (reference sequence). The V segment lost 6 bases and the J segment 5 bases; nucleotides outside the gene matches: 9. Complete variable domain (other parts from reference TRBV19 and TRBJ1-2): DGGITQSPKYLFRKEGQNVTLSCEQNLNHDAMYWYRQDPGQGLRLIYYSQIVNDFQKGDIAEGYSVSREKKESFPLTVTSAQKNPTAFYLCASRHRDRGYGYTFGSGTRLTVV.

The chain joins TRBV2 to TRBJ1-1; weak D call: TRBD1 (5 bases). Germline V gene sequence: CDR1 SNHLY, CDR2 FYNNEI. CDR3 length equals 14 residues. Trimming stripped 10 bases from V and 0 bases from J, with 15 bases between. The CDR3: CATITGTLNTEAFF. The CDR3 DNA follows: TGTGCCACAATTACCGGGACCTTGAACACTGAAGCTTTCTTT.

The chain has TRBV7-9 and TRBJ2-7; 12 nucleotides match TRBD1. V shed 0 bases and J 3 bases; nucleotides not matched to a gene: 6. The germline V gene has CDR1 SEHNR and CDR2 FQNEAQ (reference sequence). The CDR3 runs to 17 residues. Here the CDR3 DNA reads TGTGCCAGCAGCTTAGCTGGGACAGGGGGCTTAGTCTACGAGCAGTACTTC. Its protein product is CASSLAGTGGLVYEQYF. The full variable domain, in which reference TRBV7-9 and TRBJ2-7 provide the parts outside the CDR3, is DTGVSQNPRHKITKRGQNVTFRCDPISEHNRLYWYRQTLGQGPEFLTYFQNEAQLEKSRLLSDRFSAERPKGSFSTLEIQRTEQGDSAMYLCASSLAGTGGLVYEQYFGPGTRLTVT.

The CDR3 nucleotides are TGCGCCAGCAGCCAAGTGGGACAGGGAGTTAGAGGCTACACCTTC. Protein sequence: CASSQVGQGVRGYTF. The chain recombines TRBV4-1 with TRBJ1-2, with TRBD1 matching 9 bases. CDR1 is MGHRA and CDR2 is YSYEKL in the germline V gene. The CDR3 loop spans 15 amino acids. The trim removed 1 base at V and 8 bases at J, leaving 8 bases unmatched.

The gene calls are TRBV20-1 and TRBJ2-7; D is perhaps TRBD1 (6 bases). From germline, CDR1 is DFQATT and CDR2 SNEGSKA (reference sequence). The CDR3 consists of 11 residues. The CDR3: CSVRSGEEQYF. CDR3 coding DNA: TGCAGCGTCAGATCAGGGGAGGAGCAGTACTTC.

This chain uses TRBV7-8 with TRBJ2-7, with 10 bases fitting TRBD1. The junction had 2 bases not matched to a gene; V was cut back by 5 bases and J by 4 bases. Germline CDR1 is SGHVS and CDR2 is FQNEAQ. This CDR3 comprises 13 residues. The CDR3 nucleotides read TGTGCCAGCAGCCCGGACAGGGGGTACGAGCAGTACTTC. Translating it yields CASSPDRGYEQYF.

This chain links TRBV5-1 with TRBJ1-1; D is uncertain. Trimming left V 4 bases short and J 4 bases short, with 11 bases between. Germline V CDR1 and CDR2: SGHRS, YFSETQ. This CDR3 has 13 residues. The CDR3 region is CASSLQSFTEAFF. The CDR3 coding sequence is TGCGCCAGCAGCCTTCAGTCCTTCACTGAAGCTTTCTTT.

The table lists this clone with a count of one. The chain is built from TRBV28 and TRBJ1-2, with a tentative D call TRBD1 (6 bases). The V gene's germline CDR1 is MDHEN and CDR2 SYDVKM. This CDR3 has 12 amino acids. With 8 bases removed from V and 1 base from J, the gap between germline ends came to 8 bases. CDR3 sequence reads: CASSDSNYGYTF. The CDR3 coding sequence is TGTGCCAGCTCGGACAGTAACTATGGCTACACCTTC.

V gene TRBV7-9 combines with J gene TRBJ2-7; 9 bases are a match to TRBD1. Germline CDR1 is SEHNR and CDR2 is FQNEAQ (reference sequence). CDR3 size: 15 residues. V lost 0 bases and J lost 5; bases outside the gene matches: 5. The CDR3 protein is CASSLAGTGYHEQYF. The DNA of the CDR3 is TGTGCCAGCAGCTTAGCCGGGACAGGGTACCACGAGCAGTACTTC.

In DNA form, the CDR3 reads TGTGCCAGCAGTGGGGTAGCAGGGTTCACCGGGGAGCTGTTTTTT. This sequence encodes CASSGVAGFTGELFF. This chain joins TRBV2 and TRBJ2-2, with D possibly TRBD1 on 5 matching bases. The CDR3 spans 15 residues. Germline V gene data show CDR1 as SNHLY and CDR2 as FYNNEI. V lost 4 bases to trimming and J lost 4 bases, with 13 bases between them.

The chain combines TRBV19 with TRBJ2-3; D unclear. This CDR3 contains 11 residues. CDR1 is LNHDA, CDR2 SQIVND, per germline (reference sequence). Trimming removed 4 bases at V and 3 bases at J, with 2 bases between. CDR3 residues: CASSKTDTQYF. The CDR3 DNA reads as TGTGCCAGTAGTAAAACAGATACGCAGTATTTT.

The V gene is TRBV7-3, the J gene TRBJ2-3; TRBD1 is a possible D gene (6 bases). V lost 5 bases, J lost 2 bases, and 14 bases lay in between. The length of the CDR3 is 15 residues. From germline, CDR1 is SGHTA and CDR2 FQGTGA. This chain's CDR3 is CASSPRGPPTDTQYF. The CDR3, as DNA: TGTGCCAGCAGCCCCAGGGGCCCTCCCACAGATACGCAGTATTTT.

V is TRBV2 and J is TRBJ2-2, with D unclear. V dropped 4 bases and J dropped 2 bases, with 8 bases sitting between them. Per the germline V gene, CDR1 is SNHLY and CDR2 is FYNNEI. The CDR3 has 14 residues. Written as DNA, the CDR3 is TGTGCCAGCAGTGTGGTAGGAAACACCGGGGAGCTGTTTTTT. Residues: CASSVVGNTGELFF.

V is TRBV2 and J is TRBJ1-6; the match to TRBD1 covers 7 bases. Losses at the gene ends were 6 bases for V and 10 bases for J; bases not matched to a gene: 9. The germline V gene encodes CDR1 SNHLY and CDR2 FYNNEI. There are 14 residues in the CDR3. CDR3 DNA sequence: TGTGCCAGCAGGTCGACAGGGAAGGGATCACCCCTCCACTTT. Protein: CASRSTGKGSPLHF.

A single count supports this clone. This chain links TRBV5-1 with TRBJ2-7; 8 nucleotides match TRBD1. This CDR3 has 15 amino acids. After removal of 2 bases from V and 1 base from J, the junction contained 5 bases not matched to a gene. CDR1 and CDR2 from the germline V gene are SGHRS and YFSETQ. Here the CDR3 reads CASSFDQGASYEQYF. CDR3 DNA sequence: TGCGCCAGCAGCTTCGATCAGGGGGCTTCCTACGAGCAGTACTTC.

The chain links TRBV4-1 to TRBJ1-5; D call uncertain. The CDR3 extends over 16 amino acids. Per germline, CDR1 MGHRA and CDR2 YSYEKL. The ends were cut back, 0 bases at V and 6 bases at J, with 15 bases in the middle. This CDR3 reads CASSQDLRATIQPQHF. The DNA for the CDR3 is TGCGCCAGCAGCCAAGATCTGAGGGCAACCATTCAGCCCCAGCATTTT.

V is TRBV5-4 and J is TRBJ2-1; 12 positions match TRBD1. Germline V CDR1 and CDR2: SGHNT, YYREEE (reference sequence). V was clipped by 4 bases and J by 7 bases; unmatched bases: 9. This CDR3 region has 16 residues. CDR3 coding DNA: TGTGCCAGCAGCGAAAGCCGGGACAGGGGGCGGAATGAGCAGTTCTTC. Translating it yields CASSESRDRGRNEQFF.